The 25 T cell receptor beta chains below were found in one sample sequenced in a study of shared clonotypes between healthy human individuals. Clones were sequenced by immunoSEQ multiplex PCR, and TCRdb holds only the in-frame ones, with some missing. In the table there are approximately 2,000,000 clones, just under 95% of which are singletons. In the naive CD8 group, cells lacked CD45RO and were positively selected for CCR7, so terminally differentiated effector memory CD45RA+ cells were left out. The specimen was naive CD8+ T cells from PBMCs. These TCRs come from a man aged 18 to 29 in good health. Some clones in this sample may be carry-over from other donors' samples.

The chain is built from TRBV11-2 and TRBJ2-7, with 9 nucleotides matching TRBD2. Germline loops: CDR1 SGHAT, CDR2 FQNNGV. The junction had 3 bases not matched to a gene; V was cut back by 0 bases and J by 3 bases. The CDR3 runs to 15 residues. CDR3 residues: CASSLEGLAYYEQYF. Here the CDR3 DNA reads TGTGCCAGCAGCTTAGAGGGACTAGCATACTACGAGCAGTACTTC. Based on the CDR3 plus reference TRBV11-2 and TRBJ2-7, the full variable domain is EAGVAQSPRYKIIEKRQSVAFWCNPISGHATLYWYQQILGQGPKLLIQFQNNGVVDDSQLPKDRFSAERLKGVDSTLKIQPAKLEDSAVYLCASSLEGLAYYEQYFGPGTRLTVT.

V gene TRBV29-1 combines with J gene TRBJ1-2; D gene uncertain. Trimming pared 3 bases from V and 7 bases from J, leaving 15 bases between. The CDR3 covers 13 residues. CDR1 is SQVTM, CDR2 ANQGSEA, per germline. The CDR3 sequence is CSVDRAGLGGYTF. The CDR3 coding sequence is TGCAGCGTTGACAGAGCGGGGTTGGGTGGCTACACCTTC.

About this clone: At the DNA level, this CDR3 is encoded by other sequences in the same sample as well. The rearrangement joins TRBV7-9 to TRBJ2-5; 9 bases are shared with TRBD1. The CDR3 is 14 amino acids. V trimming: 3 bases; J trimming: 2 bases; junction bases outside the gene matches: 1. Germline CDR1 is SEHNR and CDR2 is FQNEAQ (reference sequence). CDR3 nucleotides: TGTGCCAGCAGCTTTGGACAGGGGCAAGAGACCCAGTACTTC. This sequence encodes CASSFGQGQETQYF.

The CDR3: CASSRGLETGELFF. CDR3 nucleotide sequence: TGTGCCAGCAGTAGAGGACTAGAGACCGGGGAGCTGTTTTTT. The chain carries TRBV9 and TRBJ2-2, with TRBD2 matching over 7 bases. Germline CDR1 and CDR2: SGDLS and YYNGEE. This CDR3 contains 14 residues. Trimming took 5 bases from V and 5 from J; bases not matched to a gene: 6.

The DNA for the CDR3 is TGCGCCAGCAGCCAGGACAGGGGAACAAGGTCCGGGGAGCTGTTTTTT. Translating it yields CASSQDRGTRSGELFF. The chain carries TRBV4-3 and TRBJ2-2; TRBD1 matches at 9 bases. The CDR3 spans 16 residues. The germline V gene encodes CDR1 LGHNA and CDR2 YSLEER. The V segment lost 3 bases and the J segment 6 bases; nucleotides outside the gene matches: 8.

The J gene is TRBJ2-7, the V gene TRBV6-5; TRBD1 matches 9 bases. The CDR3 has 16 amino acids. V lost 6 bases and J lost 5; bases outside the gene matches: 14. CDR1 is MNHEY, CDR2 SVGAGI, per germline. Written as DNA, the CDR3 is TGTGCCAGCAGCTACCTGGGACAGGGTGAGAAGGACGAGCAGTACTTC. Translation: CASSYLGQGEKDEQYF.

The chain combines TRBV23-1 with TRBJ1-2; possible D gene TRBD1, 5 bases. TRBV23-1 is assigned to the ORF class and has an uncertain function. V was cut by 0 bases and J by 8 bases, with 19 bases left in between. The CDR3 is 16 amino acids. The CDR3 DNA reads TGCGCCAGCAGTCAATCCCCCGGGACGTTGAACCGGGGCTACACCTTC. It is translated as CASSQSPGTLNRGYTF.

The chain joins TRBV15 to TRBJ1-2; D perhaps matches TRBD1 (6 bases). Trimming shortened V by 6 bases and J by 6 bases, and 14 bases separated the two germline ends. Germline CDR1 is LNHNV and CDR2 is YYDKDF (reference sequence). The CDR3 length is 13 residues. The CDR3 bases are TGTGCCACCAGTCCCGTGGGGGGCGATGGCTACACCTTC. Protein product: CATSPVGGDGYTF.

Regarding this clone: This specimen includes other DNA sequences encoding the same CDR3. V usage is TRBV5-1 and J usage is TRBJ2-7; a weak D match, TRBD2 (5 bases). V lost 0 bases to trimming and J lost 2 bases, with 9 bases between them. The germline CDR1 and CDR2 sequences are SGHRS and YFSETQ. CDR3 size: 14 residues. The CDR3 protein is CASSLAPGTYEQYF. The CDR3 DNA is TGCGCCAGCAGCTTGGCACCGGGGACCTACGAGCAGTACTTC.

DNA for the CDR3: TGTGCCAGCAGCTTAGTACGGGCGTCGGCGAGTCCGGAGACCCAGTACTTC. Protein product: CASSLVRASASPETQYF. V gene TRBV7-6 combines with J gene TRBJ2-5; D gene ambiguous. Between the trimmed V and J ends, which lost 1 base and 5 bases, there was a span of 20 bases. The CDR3 is 17 residues long. Germline CDR1 is SGHVS and CDR2 is FNYEAQ.

This CDR3 is CASSASSKRLSYEQYF. CDR3 DNA sequence: TGTGCCAGCAGTGCCAGTAGTAAGCGGCTCTCCTACGAGCAGTACTTC. The genes are TRBV6-1 and TRBJ2-7; TRBD2 might be the D (5 bases). This CDR3 spans 16 amino acids. Germline CDR1 and CDR2: MNHNS and SASEGT. Between the trimmed V and J ends, which lost 4 bases and 0 bases, there was a span of 16 bases.

This rearrangement joins TRBV9 to TRBJ2-7; D not certain. CDR3 length: 14 residues. V lost 7 bases to trimming and J lost 0 bases, with 14 bases between them. Germline V CDR1 and CDR2: SGDLS, YYNGEE. This CDR3 is CASGGQASSYEQYF. CDR3 nucleotides: TGTGCCAGCGGTGGGCAGGCATCCTCCTACGAGCAGTACTTC.

The chain employs TRBV19 and TRBJ1-2; D perhaps matches TRBD1 (5 bases). This CDR3 spans 14 amino acids. V lost 2 bases to trimming and J lost 4 bases, with 11 bases between them. Germline V lookup: CDR1 LNHDA, CDR2 SQIVND (reference sequence). The CDR3 loop is CASSILADSYGYTF. The CDR3 DNA follows: TGTGCCAGTAGTATATTGGCTGACAGCTATGGCTACACCTTC.

In regard to this clone: Other DNA sequences from this sample encode an identical CDR3 as well. The rearrangement links TRBV5-6 to TRBJ2-1; possibly TRBD2 for D (6 bases). Germline assignment: CDR1 SGHDT and CDR2 YYEEEE. With 1 base removed from V and 5 bases from J, the gap between germline ends came to 7 bases. The CDR3 has 13 residues. The CDR3 is CASSLPGDNEQFF. Here the CDR3 DNA reads TGTGCCAGCAGCTTGCCGGGGGACAATGAGCAGTTCTTC.

The chain has TRBV15 and TRBJ1-2; tentatively, D is TRBD1 (6 bases). CDR1 and CDR2 from the germline V gene are LNHNV and YYDKDF (reference sequence). This CDR3 has 16 residues. V was shortened by 0 bases and J by 5 bases, with 16 bases between the two germline ends. The chain's CDR3 is CATSREGASTPYGYTF. CDR3 nucleotide sequence: TGTGCCACCAGCAGAGAGGGGGCCTCCACCCCGTATGGCTACACCTTC. The whole variable domain, filled in from reference TRBV15 and TRBJ1-2, reads DAMVIQNPRYQVTQFGKPVTLSCSQTLNHNVMYWYQQKSSQAPKLLFHYYDKDFNNEADTPDNFQSRRPNTSFCFLDIRSPGLGDTAMYLCATSREGASTPYGYTFGSGTRLTVV.

The chain uses TRBV14 and TRBJ2-5, with 7 bases fitting TRBD1. Germline V lookup: CDR1 SGHDN, CDR2 FVKESK. CDR3 length: 15 amino acids. Trimming at V came to 5 bases and at J to 0 bases, leaving 6 bases not matched to a gene. The CDR3 spells CASSKNGTDQETQYF. Written as DNA, the CDR3 is TGTGCCAGCAGCAAGAACGGGACAGACCAAGAGACCCAGTACTTC.

V and J are TRBV6-1 and TRBJ2-7; the match to TRBD2 covers 8 bases. This CDR3 contains 15 residues. Unmatched junction bases numbered 9, after V lost 3 bases and J lost 5 bases. Per germline, CDR1 MNHNS and CDR2 SASEGT. As DNA, the CDR3 is TGTGCCAGCAGTGAGTGGGCGGGGGGCCAAGACGAGCAGTACTTC. This gives the protein CASSEWAGGQDEQYF.

This clone was seen only once. V gene TRBV7-6 combines with J gene TRBJ2-3, with D possibly being TRBD1 (6 bases). V was pared by 3 bases and J by 3 bases, with 13 bases between. The CDR3 runs to 15 residues. Germline lookup yields CDR1 SGHVS and CDR2 FNYEAQ. The CDR3 loop is CASSFTTGKTDTQYF. CDR3 sequence (DNA): TGTGCCAGCAGCTTCACTACAGGGAAAACAGATACGCAGTATTTT.

This sequence joins TRBV11-2 and TRBJ2-7, with TRBD2 as a possible D gene (5 bases). This CDR3 contains 17 residues. Trimming took off 2 bases at V and 4 bases at J, with 21 bases between the two ends. Germline lookup yields CDR1 SGHAT and CDR2 FQNNGV. This chain's CDR3 is CASSLRFGESVGYEQYF. In DNA, the CDR3 is TGTGCCAGCAGCTTAAGGTTCGGGGAATCAGTGGGGTACGAGCAGTACTTC. Full variable domain (remainder filled in from reference TRBV11-2 and TRBJ2-7): EAGVAQSPRYKIIEKRQSVAFWCNPISGHATLYWYQQILGQGPKLLIQFQNNGVVDDSQLPKDRFSAERLKGVDSTLKIQPAKLEDSAVYLCASSLRFGESVGYEQYFGPGTRLTVT.

The rearrangement links TRBV28 to TRBJ2-2; TRBD2 aligns across 8 bases. Germline V gene lookup returns CDR1 MDHEN and CDR2 SYDVKM. V gave up 6 bases and J gave up 6 bases; unmatched junction bases: 9. The CDR3 is made up of 15 amino acids. The CDR3, as DNA: TGTGCCAGCAGACGACAGCGGGAGCTAGCCGGGGAGCTGTTTTTT. This sequence encodes CASRRQRELAGELFF.

The chain recombines TRBV19 with TRBJ2-1; D tentatively fits TRBD1 or TRBD2 (6 bases each). V lost 5 bases, J lost 6 bases, and 11 bases lay in between. CDR3 length: 13 amino acids. Germline CDR1 and CDR2: LNHDA and SQIVND (reference sequence). CDR3 nucleotide sequence: TGTGCCAGTAGTGGGAAGGGGGGCAATGAGCAGTTCTTC. It translates to CASSGKGGNEQFF.

The chain employs TRBV9 and TRBJ2-6, with a possible D match to TRBD1 (5 bases). This CDR3 spans 19 amino acids. The V end was cut by 3 bases, the J end by 1 base, with 20 bases between. Germline-derived CDR1 and CDR2 are SGDLS and YYNGEE. CDR3 residues: CASSAQTVVDLSGANVLTF. In DNA, the CDR3 is TGTGCCAGCAGCGCACAGACAGTAGTTGACCTTTCTGGGGCCAACGTCCTGACTTTC. The full variable domain, completed using reference TRBV9 and TRBJ2-6, is DSGVTQTPKHLITATGQRVTLRCSPRSGDLSVYWYQQSLDQGLQFLIQYYNGEERAKGNILERFSAQQFPDLHSELNLSSLELGDSALYFCASSAQTVVDLSGANVLTFGAGSRLTVL.

CDR3: CAHEGGSGFTDTQYF. In nucleotides, the CDR3 is TGTGCCCACGAGGGGGGTAGCGGGTTCACAGATACGCAGTATTTT. The gene calls are TRBV30 and TRBJ2-3, with D possibly being TRBD2 (7 bases). Per germline, CDR1 GTSNPN and CDR2 SVGIG (reference sequence). Trimming removed 8 bases at V and 2 bases at J, with 20 bases between. This CDR3 is 15 amino acids long.

V and J are TRBV5-6 and TRBJ1-1, with a tentative D call TRBD1 (6 bases). The germline V gene encodes CDR1 SGHDT and CDR2 YYEEEE. The V gene lost 4 bases and the J gene lost 0 bases, with 16 bases spanning the gap. This CDR3 region has 16 residues. CDR3 coding DNA: TGTGCCAGCAGCCCCATTGCCCGACAGGTGAACACTGAAGCTTTCTTT. Its protein is CASSPIARQVNTEAFF.

This clone is a singleton in its sample. V and J are TRBV7-9 and TRBJ2-1; tentative D call: TRBD2 (5 bases). Germline V gives CDR1 SEHNR, CDR2 FQNEAQ (reference sequence). CDR3 size: 12 residues. Trimming pared 5 bases from V and 11 bases from J, leaving 13 bases between. CDR3 protein: CASSQLDAKQFF. In DNA form, the CDR3 reads TGTGCCAGCAGCCAACTAGACGCAAAGCAGTTCTTC.